The entry that follows covers one T cell receptor beta chain sequence. Antigen unknown. TCRdb's copy holds only in-frame clones and misses some; the assay was immunoSEQ multiplex PCR. The sample shows 100,000 or so clones, roughly 94% of them seen only once. The data derive from a study of cytomegalovirus exposure and HLA in healthy donors. Study findings and constraints: The study designated fewer than 200 TCR beta chains cytomegalovirus-associated. A subsequent analysis found that TCR clusters from the first cohort also tended to co-occur in the roughly 120 validation repertoires, with around 94% of cluster scores above 0. Reported performance of the classifier showed diagnosis of cytomegalovirus status with high specificity and sensitivity.

Trimming cost V 3 bases and J 4 bases; bases outside gene matches: 5. The germline gives CDR1 KGHSH, CDR2 LQKENI. The CDR3 extends over 16 amino acids. The chain employs TRBV18 and TRBJ2-5; 13 bases are a match to TRBD2. Sequencing was done on a sample of PBMCs. This sequence originates from a woman under 30 in good health and CMV-seronegative. The CDR3 bases are TGTGCCAGCTCACCGATCCGACTAGCGGGAGGAGAGACCCAGTACTTC. This sequence encodes CASSPIRLAGGETQYF.